These 9 T cell receptor beta chains came from one sample sequenced in a study of T cell repertoires in cytomegalovirus infection. TCRdb redid the calling of the reads with MiXCR, one entry per CDR3 protein. The table shows approximately 500,000 distinct CDR3 sequences, with 33% occurring only once. These receptors lack a known antigen. The sample consisted of cultured PBMCs, taken from culture after CMV antigen stimulation. Source of these receptors: a human donor in good health (CMV status not recorded). Some clones in this sample may be carry-over from other donors' samples.

The rearrangement uses TRBV6-5 and TRBJ2-3, with D possibly matching TRBD2 (6 bases). From germline, CDR1 is MNHEY and CDR2 SVGAGI. The length of the CDR3 is 15 residues. Trimming cost V 7 bases and J 8 bases, with 22 bases left between them. This CDR3 is CASTPEGTGQGTQYF. The CDR3 DNA is TGTGCCAGCACCCCGGAGGGCACGGGTCAGGGTACGCAGTATTTT.

The CDR3 reads CASGLGIEAFF. For the CDR3, the DNA is TGTGCTAGTGGTTTGGGGATTGAAGCTTTCTTT. The chain combines TRBV12-5 with TRBJ1-1; D remains ambiguous. This CDR3 contains 11 residues. In germline, CDR1 is LGHNT, CDR2 FRNRAP. Trimming took off 1 base at V and 7 bases at J, with 4 bases between the two ends.

This chain uses TRBV7-2 with TRBJ2-2, with 12 bases fitting TRBD1. This CDR3 spans 15 amino acids. Germline lookup yields CDR1 SGHTA and CDR2 FQGNSA. Losses at the gene ends were 5 bases for V and 7 bases for J; bases not matched to a gene: 5. DNA of the CDR3: TGTGCCAGCAGCCAGGGACAGGGGGCAGGCGGGGAGCTGTTTTTT. It specifies CASSQGQGAGGELFF. The full variable domain, with the rest looked up from reference TRBV7-2 and TRBJ2-2, is GAGVSQSPSNKVTEKGKDVELRCDPISGHTALYWYRQSLGQGLEFLIYFQGNSAPDKSGLPSDRFSAERTGGSVSTLTIQRTQQEDSAVYLCASSQGQGAGGELFFGEGSRLTVL.

This clonotype appeared a few times. The V call is TRBV4-3, the J call TRBJ2-1; TRBD2 matches 11 bases. V was clipped by 0 bases and J by 5 bases; unmatched bases: 15. Looked up from germline, CDR1 is LGHNA and CDR2 is YSLEER. The CDR3 consists of 20 residues. The CDR3 region is CASSQDMDLAGGLRDNEQFF. CDR3 DNA sequence: TGCGCCAGCAGCCAAGATATGGACCTAGCGGGAGGCCTCAGGGACAATGAGCAGTTCTTC.

The chain is built from TRBV7-8 and TRBJ2-2, with D possibly being TRBD1 (6 bases). V was shortened by 4 bases and J by 2 bases, with 8 bases between the two germline ends. This CDR3 region has 14 residues. The germline gives CDR1 SGHVS, CDR2 FQNEAQ. The CDR3 loop is CASSWGPNTGELFF. The CDR3 region has the DNA TGTGCCAGCAGCTGGGGGCCTAACACCGGGGAGCTGTTTTTT.

The rearrangement uses TRBV6-1 and TRBJ2-7; TRBD1 matches at 7 bases. The V segment lost 6 bases and the J segment 2 bases; nucleotides outside the gene matches: 4. The CDR3 contains 13 residues. Germline V gene lookup returns CDR1 MNHNS and CDR2 SASEGT. The CDR3 protein is CASREQGTYEQYV. The CDR3 coding sequence is TGTGCCAGCAGGGAACAGGGGACCTACGAGCAGTACGTC.

In this sample, this clonotype turned up once. V and J are TRBV4-1 and TRBJ2-7; D may match TRBD1 or TRBD2 (5 bases each). V was clipped by 4 bases and J by 2 bases, with 15 bases between them. The germline CDR1 and CDR2 sequences are MGHRA and YSYEKL. This CDR3 has 15 residues. The CDR3 DNA reads as TGCGCCAGCAGCCCCCTGGGGACGGAAACCTACGAGCAGTACTTC. Its protein product is CASSPLGTETYEQYF.

This rearrangement joins TRBV7-2 to TRBJ2-1, with D possibly being TRBD2 (6 bases). Trimming left V 1 base short and J 3 bases short, with 19 bases between. Per the germline V gene, CDR1 is SGHTA and CDR2 is FQGNSA. The CDR3 extends over 18 amino acids. The CDR3 DNA reads TGTGCCAGCAGCTTAGGGGACTTTCGAGAGTGGTACTACAATGAGCAGTTCTTC. Translated, it gives CASSLGDFREWYYNEQFF.

This clonotype was seen once. This sequence joins TRBV10-3 and TRBJ2-4; D uncertain. Germline V gene sequence: CDR1 ENHRY, CDR2 SYGVKD. This CDR3 has 16 amino acids. Trimming removed 2 bases at V and 0 bases at J, with 11 bases between. The CDR3 spells CAISEGDTLAKNIQYF. The CDR3 nucleotides read TGTGCCATCAGTGAGGGGGATACCCTAGCCAAAAACATTCAGTACTTC.